Listed below are T cell receptor beta chains from one sample, sequenced in a study of T cell responses to AZD1222 COVID-19 vaccine. Clones were read by immunoSEQ multiplex PCR, and TCRdb kept only the in-frame ones, dropping some. This table holds around 180,000 clones, 75% to 90% found once. The source was peripheral blood, collected on day 0 of AZD1222 vaccination. The receptors were sampled from an adult in good health. Both conserved end residues are part of each CDR3. Each record gives: clone size, J gene, CDR3 length, D gene, V gene, CDR3 protein, CDR3 DNA. The D gene is left open where the match is weak. For some rows the clone size is stated as once, few or many, or as a class when expanded; others skip it.

few TRBJ1-1 14 TRBD1 TRBV29-1 CSVGDRHRRTEAFF TGCAGCGTAGGGGACAGACACCGACGCACTGAAGCTTTCTTT
- TRBJ1-2 13 TRBD1 TRBV7-3 CASSSGGAYGYTF TGTGCCAGCAGTTCAGGGGGCGCCTATGGCTACACCTTC
- TRBJ1-1 14 - TRBV4-3 CASSQDPRETEAFF TGCGCCAGCAGCCAAGATCCCCGGGAGACTGAAGCTTTCTTT
- TRBJ1-2 16 - TRBV3-1/TRBV3-2 CASSQEYDPANYGYTF TGTGCCAGCAGCCAAGAGTACGATCCGGCCAACTATGGCTACACCTTC
- TRBJ2-3 14 - TRBV6-5 CASSYRTPGDTQYF TGTGCCAGCAGTTACCGTACACCTGGGGATACGCAGTATTTT
- TRBJ1-2 13 - TRBV12-3/TRBV12-4 CASTQLGGLGYTF TGTGCCAGCACCCAACTCGGGGGTCTCGGCTACACCTTC
- TRBJ2-6 17 TRBD1 TRBV11-3 CASSSGQGSSGANVLTF TGTGCCAGCAGCTCGGGACAGGGGAGCTCTGGGGCCAACGTCCTGACTTTC
- TRBJ1-3 12 - TRBV7-6 CASSLGGNTIYF TGTGCCAGCAGCTTAGGCGGAAACACCATATATTTT
few TRBJ2-5 15 - TRBV27 CASSLYLDFQETQYF TGTGCCAGCAGTTTATATTTGGATTTTCAAGAGACCCAGTACTTC
- TRBJ2-3 15 - TRBV30 CAWRVQGFTPDTQYF TGTGCCTGGAGGGTACAGGGATTTACTCCAGATACGCAGTATTTT
- TRBJ2-5 17 TRBD2 TRBV9 CASSPQGLAGGEETQYF TGTGCCAGCAGCCCCCAAGGACTAGCGGGGGGTGAAGAGACCCAGTACTTC
- TRBJ2-3 15 TRBD2 TRBV19 CASRHGTSGGDTQYF TGTGCCAGTAGGCACGGGACTAGCGGAGGAGATACGCAGTATTTT
few TRBJ1-3 15 - TRBV7-2 CASSLGGFSGNTIYF TGTGCCAGCAGCTTAGGTGGCTTTTCTGGAAACACCATATATTTT
- TRBJ2-1 15 TRBD2 TRBV2 CASKSTGLAGREQFF TGTGCCAGCAAAAGTACGGGACTAGCGGGACGTGAGCAGTTCTTC
- TRBJ2-1 15 - TRBV19 CASSMGPSSYNEQFF TGTGCCAGTAGTATGGGTCCGAGCTCCTACAATGAGCAGTTCTTC
- TRBJ2-1 13 - TRBV14 CASSQDVSSEQFF TGTGCCAGCAGCCAAGATGTGAGCAGTGAGCAGTTCTTC
- TRBJ1-1 15 - TRBV21-1 CASSGGQGSRSEAFF TGTGCCAGCAGCGGGGGACAGGGATCGAGGTCTGAAGCTTTCTTT
- TRBJ1-3 15 - TRBV28 CASSVILRSGNTIYF TGTGCCAGCAGTGTGATACTTCGCTCTGGAAACACCATATATTTT
- TRBJ1-5 15 - TRBV27 CASSFEGISNQPQHF TGTGCCAGCAGTTTTGAGGGCATCAGCAATCAGCCCCAGCATTTT
- TRBJ2-7 12 - TRBV3-1/TRBV3-2 CASAADSYEQYF TGTGCCAGCGCGGCGGACTCCTACGAGCAGTACTTC
once TRBJ1-3 15 - TRBV9 CASSVSLPPGNTIYF TGTGCCAGCAGCGTTTCTCTGCCCCCTGGAAACACCATATATTTT
- TRBJ2-7 14 - TRBV7-2 CASSPGDVKRVQYF TGTGCCAGCAGCCCGGGGGACGTTAAGAGAGTGCAGTACTTC
- TRBJ1-1 14 - TRBV27 CASSFEGMNTEAFF TGTGCCAGCAGTTTCGAGGGGATGAACACTGAAGCTTTCTTT
- TRBJ2-7 18 - TRBV6-2/TRBV6-3 CASSYPRDWQGFSYEQYF TGTGCCAGCAGTTACCCCCGCGACTGGCAGGGGTTCTCCTACGAGCAGTACTTC
- TRBJ1-6 15 - TRBV19 CASRGWTVYNSPLHF TGTGCCAGTAGAGGGTGGACCGTCTATAATTCACCCCTCCACTTT
few TRBJ1-2 14 - TRBV19 CASRRSLGNYGYTF TGTGCCAGTAGGAGGTCTCTCGGTAACTATGGCTACACCTTC
- TRBJ2-1 15 TRBD2 TRBV14 CASSRAGAGGNEQFF TGTGCCAGCAGCCGGGCGGGAGCTGGGGGCAATGAGCAGTTCTTC
- TRBJ1-4 14 TRBD1 TRBV2 CASSVTGGKEKLFF TGTGCCAGCAGTGTAACAGGGGGCAAAGAAAAACTGTTTTTT
few TRBJ2-7 15 - TRBV2 CASTSSYLRSYEQYF TGTGCCAGCACGTCTAGCTACCTCCGCTCCTACGAGCAGTACTTC
few TRBJ2-2 11 - TRBV7-9 CASGSTGELFF TGTGCCAGCGGGAGCACCGGGGAGCTGTTTTTT
- TRBJ2-2 17 - TRBV7-9 CASRPQRTVYSSGELFF TGTGCCAGCAGACCACAACGGACCGTTTATTCGTCTGGGGAGCTGTTTTTT
- TRBJ2-3 12 - TRBV7-2 CASSVRRDTQYF TGTGCCAGCAGTGTTAGGCGGGATACGCAGTATTTT
- TRBJ2-4 19 TRBD2 TRBV7-2 CASSLEPGGGRRAKNIQYF TGTGCCAGCAGCTTAGAGCCTGGCGGGGGAAGGAGGGCCAAAAACATTCAGTACTTC
- TRBJ2-1 15 TRBD2 TRBV5-4 CASSLAGGRAYEQFF TGTGCCAGCAGCTTGGCGGGCGGGAGGGCCTATGAGCAGTTCTTC
- TRBJ2-1 16 - TRBV7-2 CASSRKGGVGSNEQFF TGTGCCAGCAGCCGCAAAGGGGGAGTCGGGAGCAATGAGCAGTTCTTC
- TRBJ2-1 13 TRBD1 TRBV11-3 CASSMNRGNEQFF TGTGCCAGCAGCATGAACAGGGGAAATGAGCAGTTCTTC
- TRBJ2-3 16 TRBD2 TRBV19 CASSMSGTHSTDTQYF TGTGCCAGTAGTATGAGCGGGACCCATAGCACAGATACGCAGTATTTT
- TRBJ1-2 16 TRBD1 TRBV27 CASSVLGSGQNYGYTF TGTGCCAGCAGTGTCCTGGGGTCGGGACAGAATTATGGCTACACCTTC
- TRBJ1-2 13 TRBD1 TRBV27 CASSKDRSYGYTF TGTGCCAGCAGTAAGGACAGGTCTTATGGCTACACCTTC
- TRBJ1-2 12 TRBD1 TRBV28 CAGGQGDYGYTF TGTGCCGGAGGACAGGGGGACTATGGCTACACCTTC
- TRBJ1-3 14 TRBD1 TRBV6-5 CASTQDRAQDTIYF TGTGCCAGCACCCAAGACAGGGCGCAGGACACCATATATTTT
- TRBJ1-2 13 - TRBV6-5 CASSHPASYGYTF TGTGCCAGCAGTCACCCAGCGTCCTATGGCTACACCTTC
once TRBJ2-6 18 - TRBV5-6 CASSLGQPVSSGANVLTF TGTGCCAGCAGCTTAGGACAGCCCGTATCCTCTGGGGCCAACGTCCTGACTTTC
- TRBJ2-3 15 TRBD1 TRBV2 CANSRGRDRGDTQYF TGTGCCAATTCCCGGGGCCGGGACAGGGGGGATACGCAGTATTTT
- TRBJ2-2 17 TRBD1 TRBV3-1/TRBV3-2 CASSQGWTGVGTGELFF TGTGCCAGCAGCCAAGGGTGGACAGGGGTAGGCACCGGGGAGCTGTTTTTT
once TRBJ1-2 14 - TRBV7-9 CASSLGDNTYGYTF TGTGCCAGCAGCTTAGGCGACAATACCTATGGCTACACCTTC
- TRBJ1-2 15 TRBD1 TRBV6-5 CASSPGTGAGYGYTF TGTGCCAGCAGCCCCGGGACAGGGGCCGGCTATGGCTACACCTTC
- TRBJ2-1 14 TRBD2 TRBV29-1 CSVNLAGNYNEQFF TGCAGCGTTAATCTAGCGGGAAACTACAATGAGCAGTTCTTC
- TRBJ2-5 14 - TRBV7-9 CASSSMTGQETQYF TGTGCCAGCAGCTCGATGACAGGTCAAGAGACCCAGTACTTC
- TRBJ2-1 17 - TRBV5-1 CASSLGGTSNSYNEQFF TGCGCCAGCAGCTTGGGAGGGACTTCCAACTCCTACAATGAGCAGTTCTTC
- TRBJ1-1 15 - TRBV7-9 CASSLILRLNTEAFF TGTGCCAGCAGCCTCATTTTACGTTTGAACACTGAAGCTTTCTTT
- TRBJ1-1 13 - TRBV28 CASRFPGATEAFF TGTGCCAGCAGGTTCCCGGGTGCCACTGAAGCTTTCTTT
- TRBJ2-7 16 TRBD2 TRBV11-2 CASSLDSASGRNEQYF TGTGCCAGCAGCTTAGATTCAGCTAGCGGGAGGAACGAGCAGTACTTC